This TCR beta chain was identified in a study of blood T cells in healthy people across ages. Regarding the study as a whole: Across samples, TCR beta diversity tracked strongly with naive T cell percentage.

Trimming removed 7 bases from V and 7 bases from J, with 11 bases in between. CDR1 and CDR2 (germline): SGHTA, FQGNSA. The CDR3 consists of 11 residues. Details on this clonotype: Its specificity is not known.

Every sample yielded at least 6 million isolated PBMCs. Alongside a J-beta primer mix, a sample-barcoded 5' primer served in a second PCR lasting roughly 6 to 11 cycles. TCRdb reprocessed the 5' RACE reads with MiXCR, giving one entry per CDR3 protein. The profile shows hundreds of thousands of distinct CDR3 sequences, approximately 52% of them singletons. The chain combines TRBV7-2 with TRBJ2-7, with D unresolved. This receptor was obtained from a man aged 55 to 70 in good health. Specimen: blood. CDR3 coding DNA: TGTGCCAGCAAAGTCCTCAATGAGCAGTACTTC. This codes for CASKVLNEQYF.